Included here is one TCR beta chain sequence, with context. Survey-level immunoSEQ sequencing profiled the TCR beta repertoire. Libraries were prepared by immunoSEQ multiplex PCR; TCRdb keeps only in-frame clonotypes and omits some of them. There are under 55,000 clones in the sample; approximately 95% occur only once, and roughly 10% lies in the top ten. The TCR originated in a man aged 35-49 years with rheumatoid arthritis. The specimen was PBMCs.

The CDR3 sequence: CASSYSGNANYGYTF. The DNA of the CDR3 is TGTGCCAGCAGTTACTCGGGGAACGCTAACTATGGCTACACCTTC. J is TRBJ1-2 and V is TRBV6-5; D remains ambiguous. The ends were cut back, 0 bases at V and 0 bases at J, with 8 bases in the middle. Germline assignment: CDR1 MNHEY and CDR2 SVGAGI. The CDR3 runs 15 residues.